Listed here is a single T cell receptor (beta chain). This clonotype was detected many times. Its antigen is not yet known. The sample holds no much larger clone one base away, and base qualities are not on file. This sample was taken from a study of T cell repertoires in cytomegalovirus infection (dated by TCRdb to between 2018 and 2021). Concerning the study at large: The HLA type of each donor mattered for the analysis, because public TCR beta signatures pointed to carriage of CMV infection along with the matching HLA type. The paper's findings and limits, for the study overall: In the ex vivo response, HLA-C-restricted CMV-specific TCR beta clonotypes were dominant, and in two of eight donors the single most frequent clonotype came from this HLA-C-restricted group. In both this cohort and an independent cohort of over 350 donors, the cumulative frequency of public TCR beta family members distinguished carriers of CMV infection plus the relevant HLA type.

The germline V gene gives CDR1 as MNHEY and CDR2 as SVGEGT. The CDR3 contains 15 residues, cysteine and phenylalanine counted. Only the CDR3 region is kept as DNA, spanning 45 bases read in frame from base 1. V loses 1 base, J loses 6 bases, and the germline ends lie 15 bases apart. TCRdb lists the instrument as Illumina HiSeq 1500. The public reads were run again by TCRdb, first through fastp at Q25 and then through MiXCR, and only productive beta chains were kept. Rows are unified per CDR3 protein, each entry keeping the most common DNA and genes. The sample includes around 74,000 distinct CDR3 sequences, with approximately 3.7% observed a single time. Over 4.5% of the sample is in the top ten clones.

The sequence derives from a human donor in good health (CMV status not recorded). Some clones in this sample may be carry-over from other donors' samples. This sequence uses TRBV6-2 or TRBV6-3 and TRBJ1-2, with the identity of the D gene unclear. Specimen: PBMCs. The bases read TGTGCCAGCAGTTACTACTCAGGCCTGTCGGATGGCTACACCTTC. Its coded protein is CASSYYSGLSDGYTF.